A single count supports the clone carrying this T cell receptor (beta chain). No antigen is known for it. CDR1 is SGHTA and CDR2 is FQGTGA in the germline V gene. Trimming stripped 2 bases from V and 2 bases from J, with 14 bases between. This CDR3 region has 16 residues. The assay was immunoSEQ multiplex PCR, and TCRdb's table has in-frame clones only and misses some. Of roughly 120,000 clones in the sample, around nine tenths are singletons; the top ten hold about a tenth. This record belongs to a study of T cell responses to AZD1222 COVID-19 vaccine. Study observations and caveats: The donor cohort was predominantly white British with a female majority, and clonal diversity may have been underestimated. Compared with day 0, the breadth and depth of the Spike-specific TCR repertoire rose significantly after two doses of AZD1222.

The source of this sequence is an adult in good health. The material was peripheral blood, obtained on day 0 of AZD1222 vaccination. This chain uses TRBV7-3 with TRBJ2-3; D ambiguous. The DNA of the CDR3 is TGTGCCAGCAGCTTAGGTGGACCAGCCCCCACAGATACGCAGTATTTT. Its translation is CASSLGGPAPTDTQYF.